This T cell receptor beta chain appears in the sequencing data of a study of Graves' ophthalmopathy and Graves' hyperthyroidism. The overall study: Researchers obtained peripheral blood at initial diagnosis, before any treatment had begun. Study findings and constraints: Most expanded clonotypes in thyroid above 0.001 frequency also showed up in blood.

The study amplified TCR beta CDR3 regions using RNA transcripts. RT-PCR was first run with HTBI primers, then multiplex PCR in a second round. MiXCR, applied by TCRdb to the multiplex PCR reads, yields one record per CDR3 protein. The data hold about 370,000 distinct CDR3 sequences, with approximately 17% observed a single time. The germline V gene encodes CDR1 MDHEN and CDR2 SYDVKM. V shed 7 bases and J shed 0 bases, with 7 bases lying between them. The CDR3 loop spans 12 amino acids. Stable hyperthyroidism meant no ophthalmopathy within 18 months of follow-up. Fresh peripheral blood (approximately 10 ml) yielded the PBMCs. This clonotype occurred many times. What it recognizes is unknown.

Sequenced: peripheral blood. V and J are TRBV28 and TRBJ2-7, with D uncertain. This clonotype was sampled from an adult woman with stable Graves' hyperthyroidism. The CDR3 region has the DNA TGTGCCAGCATTGGCAACTCCTACGAGCAGTACTTC. Protein product: CASIGNSYEQYF.